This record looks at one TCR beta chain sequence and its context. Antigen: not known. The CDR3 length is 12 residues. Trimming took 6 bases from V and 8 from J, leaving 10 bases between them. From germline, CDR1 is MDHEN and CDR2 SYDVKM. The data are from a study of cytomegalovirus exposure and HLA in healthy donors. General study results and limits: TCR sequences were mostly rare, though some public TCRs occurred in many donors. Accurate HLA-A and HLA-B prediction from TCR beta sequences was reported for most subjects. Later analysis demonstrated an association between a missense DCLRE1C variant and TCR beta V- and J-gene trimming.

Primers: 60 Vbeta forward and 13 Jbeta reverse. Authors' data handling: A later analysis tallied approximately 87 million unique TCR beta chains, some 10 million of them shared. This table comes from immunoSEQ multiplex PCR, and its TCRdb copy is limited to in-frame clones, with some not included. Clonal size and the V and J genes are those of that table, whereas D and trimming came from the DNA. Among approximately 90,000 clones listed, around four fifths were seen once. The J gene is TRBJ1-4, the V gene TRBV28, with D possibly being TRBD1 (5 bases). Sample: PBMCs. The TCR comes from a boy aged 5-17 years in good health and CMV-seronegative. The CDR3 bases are TGTGCCAGCAGCCGGTGGGGCGAAAAACTGTTTTTT. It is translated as CASSRWGEKLFF.